The 20 T cell receptor beta chains below come from one sample, sequenced in a study of blood T cells in healthy people across ages. Primed by a sample-barcoded 5' primer and a J-beta primer mix, a second PCR proceeded for roughly 6 to 12 cycles. TCRdb itself ran the 5' RACE reads through MiXCR, one entry per CDR3 protein. The sample lists over 1,300,000 distinct CDR3 sequences; approximately 59% were seen once. Sequencing was performed on blood. All receptors derive from a man aged 18 to 29 in good health.

This chain uses TRBV7-2 with TRBJ2-1, with 12 bases identical to TRBD2. Trimming took 4 bases from V and 10 from J; bases not matched to a gene: 8. This CDR3 has 15 residues. The germline CDR1 and CDR2 sequences are SGHTA and FQGNSA. For the CDR3, the DNA is TGTGCCAGCAGCTCTAGCGGGGGGGTCTCGAGGGAGCAGTTCTTC. Its protein product is CASSSSGGVSREQFF.

The chain joins TRBV10-3 to TRBJ2-3, with D possibly being TRBD2 (6 bases). V dropped 0 bases and J dropped 2 bases, with 9 bases sitting between them. Germline CDR1 reads ENHRY; CDR2 reads SYGVKD. The CDR3 is 15 residues long. CDR3 amino acids: CAISESIADTDTQYF. CDR3 DNA: TGTGCCATCAGTGAGTCCATAGCGGACACAGATACGCAGTATTTT.

The CDR3 is CASSQPPRTQYF. The CDR3 DNA reads TGTGCCAGCAGCCAACCACCCAGGACCCAGTACTTC. The rearrangement uses TRBV3-1 and TRBJ2-5, with D unclear. Germline values: CDR1 LGHDT, CDR2 YNNKEL (reference sequence). The V end was cut by 2 bases, the J end by 7 bases, with 8 bases between. The CDR3 totals 12 residues.

CDR3 sequence (DNA): TGTGCCAGCAGTTTGGCGGGACCTCTATTTCCCCTCCACTTT. Its translation is CASSLAGPLFPLHF. The genes are TRBV28 and TRBJ1-6; tentative D call: TRBD1 (5 bases). CDR1 MDHEN and CDR2 SYDVKM come from the germline V gene. CDR3 length: 14 residues. Trimming stripped 3 bases from V and 13 bases from J, with 16 bases between. Combining the CDR3 with reference TRBV28 and TRBJ1-6 gives the whole variable domain DVKVTQSSRYLVKRTGEKVFLECVQDMDHENMFWYRQDPGLGLRLIYFSYDVKMKEKGDIPEGYSVSREKKERFSLILESASTNQTSMYLCASSLAGPLFPLHFGNGTRLTVT.

The chain uses TRBV5-1 and TRBJ2-1; 8 bases agree with TRBD2. J gave up 7 bases and V 0 bases, and 9 bases lay outside the gene matches. The CDR3 length is 16 residues. CDR1 and CDR2 (germline): SGHRS, YFSETQ. CDR3 protein: CASSLASAGGLNEQFF. The CDR3 bases are TGCGCCAGCAGCTTGGCCAGCGCGGGAGGACTAAATGAGCAGTTCTTC.

CDR3 region: CASKGLAGGEQFF. In DNA form, the CDR3 reads TGTGCCAGCAAGGGACTAGCTGGAGGTGAGCAGTTCTTC. The chain carries TRBV3-1 and TRBJ2-1, with 9 positions matching TRBD2. Germline trimming cut 7 bases from V and 9 bases from J; bases unmatched to any gene: 7. The CDR3 contains 13 residues. CDR1 LGHDT and CDR2 YNNKEL come from the germline V gene (reference sequence).

The chain links TRBV6-1 to TRBJ1-1; D call uncertain. V lost 6 bases, J lost 4 bases, and 9 bases lay in between. Germline assignment: CDR1 MNHNS and CDR2 SASEGT. The CDR3 contains 12 residues. The CDR3 region is CASRLLGTEAFF. The CDR3 bases are TGTGCCAGCAGATTGCTGGGCACTGAAGCTTTCTTT.

This clonotype was picked up a small number of times. The V and J genes are TRBV5-1 and TRBJ1-2; tentative D call: TRBD1 (5 bases). Germline V gene data show CDR1 as SGHRS and CDR2 as YFSETQ. V was clipped by 4 bases and J by 4 bases, with 17 bases between them. CDR3 size: 15 residues. Here the CDR3 reads CASSGGRAALYGYTF. The CDR3 coding sequence is TGCGCCAGCAGCGGGGGGAGGGCGGCTCTCTATGGCTACACCTTC. The complete variable domain, with remaining parts taken from reference TRBV5-1 and TRBJ1-2, reads KAGVTQTPRYLIKTRGQQVTLSCSPISGHRSVSWYQQTPGQGLQFLFEYFSETQRNKGNFPGRFSGRQFSNSRSEMNVSTLELGDSALYLCASSGGRAALYGYTFGSGTRLTVV.

The rearrangement uses TRBV5-5 and TRBJ2-7; TRBD2 is a possible D gene (5 bases). V gave up 2 bases and J gave up 2 bases, with 11 bases separating them. CDR3 size: 14 residues. The V gene's germline CDR1 is SGHKS and CDR2 YYEKEE (reference sequence). The CDR3 protein is CASSLEGSPYEQYF. In DNA form, the CDR3 reads TGTGCCAGCAGCTTAGAGGGCAGCCCCTACGAGCAGTACTTC.

The rearrangement joins TRBV7-9 to TRBJ2-1, with TRBD2 matching 11 bases. The CDR3 runs 15 residues. CDR1 SEHNR and CDR2 FQNEAQ come from the germline V gene (reference sequence). V was pared by 5 bases and J by 9 bases, with 9 bases of the junction left unmatched. CDR3 nucleotides: TGTGCCAGCAGCGCTACTAGCGGGAGAATAGGTGAGCAGTTCTTC. It yields the protein CASSATSGRIGEQFF.

This clonotype was observed many times. V gene TRBV29-1 combines with J gene TRBJ2-7; tentatively, D is TRBD1 (5 bases). From germline, CDR1 is SQVTM and CDR2 ANQGSEA. V lost 6 bases, J lost 4 bases, and 16 bases lay in between. This CDR3 is 13 amino acids long. The CDR3 region is CSVSIRVGYEQYF. Written as DNA, the CDR3 is TGCAGCGTCAGTATCAGGGTCGGGTACGAGCAGTACTTC.

Of note for this clonotype: An end of the junction does not agree with germline; a read error may underlie this. This chain links TRBV6-6 with TRBJ2-1, with TRBD2 as a possible D gene (5 bases). CDR3 length: 13 residues. The germline V gene has CDR1 MNHNY and CDR2 SVGAGI (reference sequence). This CDR3 is CVSSDFGEIEQFF. CDR3 DNA: TGTGTCAGCAGTGACTTCGGGGAGATTGAGCAGTTCTTC.

The V and J genes are TRBV3-1 and TRBJ2-1; D is uncertain. Germline lookup yields CDR1 LGHDT and CDR2 YNNKEL (reference sequence). The CDR3 length is 18 residues. Trimming removed 0 bases from V and 0 bases from J, with 15 bases in between. CDR3 residues: CASSQESERNSSYNEQFF. The CDR3, as DNA: TGTGCCAGCAGCCAAGAGAGTGAACGGAACAGCTCCTACAATGAGCAGTTCTTC.

The rearrangement joins TRBV3-1 to TRBJ2-5; D is undetermined. The CDR3 has 13 residues. Germline V lookup: CDR1 LGHDT, CDR2 YNNKEL (reference sequence). V was shortened by 0 bases and J by 11 bases, with 13 bases between the two germline ends. The CDR3 loop reads CASSQEGSSEQYF. CDR3 coding DNA: TGTGCCAGCAGCCAAGAGGGATCGAGTGAGCAGTACTTC.

The chain couples TRBV12-3 or TRBV12-4 to TRBJ2-5; a weak D match, TRBD1 (6 bases). V was trimmed by 0 bases and J by 3 bases, leaving 8 bases between them. The CDR3 contains 14 residues. The CDR3: CASSLARQEETQYF. In DNA form, the CDR3 reads TGTGCCAGCAGTTTAGCAAGACAGGAAGAGACCCAGTACTTC.

The count of this clonotype is one. V is TRBV20-1 and J is TRBJ2-7, with 13 bases aligning to TRBD2. The end of the DNA is better explained by TRBJ2-5, so the J call may be wrong. Germline CDR1 is DFQATT and CDR2 is SNEGSKA (reference sequence). CDR3 length: 14 residues. CDR3 loop: CSHRTSGGSGTQYF. The CDR3 DNA reads TGCAGTCACAGGACTAGCGGGGGCTCCGGGACCCAGTACTTC.

This chain connects TRBV14 to TRBJ2-1; 8 nucleotides align to TRBD2. The CDR3 runs to 16 residues. Germline assignment: CDR1 SGHDN and CDR2 FVKESK. V gave up 1 base and J gave up 8 bases; unmatched junction bases: 10. CDR3 in DNA: TGTGCCAGCAGCCAAGGTCTAGCGGGCCGGGTCCATGAGCAGTTCTTC. It yields the protein CASSQGLAGRVHEQFF.

This chain connects TRBV14 to TRBJ2-2; TRBD2 matches 7 bases. This CDR3 region has 16 residues. Unmatched junction bases numbered 8, after V lost 4 bases and J lost 3 bases. Germline values: CDR1 SGHDN, CDR2 FVKESK. This chain's CDR3 is CASSPYRGDYTGELFF. The CDR3 nucleotides are TGTGCCAGCAGCCCCTATCGGGGGGATTACACCGGGGAGCTGTTTTTT.

This clonotype came up once. The chain has TRBV4-1 and TRBJ2-7; tentative D call: TRBD2 (5 bases). The germline CDR1 and CDR2 sequences are MGHRA and YSYEKL. The CDR3 consists of 15 residues. Trimming took off 4 bases at V and 2 bases at J, with 15 bases between the two ends. The CDR3 bases are TGCGCCAGCAGCCCAAAGGCGGGTTGGACCTACGAGCAGTACTTC. Its protein product is CASSPKAGWTYEQYF.

The chain uses TRBV7-9 and TRBJ2-3, with 7 bases aligning to TRBD1. This CDR3 region has 15 residues. CDR1 and CDR2 (germline): SEHNR, FQNEAQ (reference sequence). V was clipped by 5 bases and J by 2 bases; unmatched bases: 7. The CDR3 reads CASSTRDSITDTQYF. The CDR3 nucleotides are TGTGCCAGCAGCACCAGGGACAGTATCACAGATACGCAGTATTTT.